This TCR beta chain was sequenced in a study of control samples from healthy donors and cancer patients. Assay: immunoSEQ multiplex PCR; the TCRdb copy retains only in-frame clones and omits some. Of approximately 150,000 clones in the sample, about 91% were seen once. Germline loops: CDR1 SGHDN, CDR2 FVKESK. This CDR3 comprises 14 residues. V was pared by 1 base and J by 6 bases, with 3 bases of the junction left unmatched. The TCR was taken from a man aged 18 to 29 in good health. This rearrangement joins TRBV14 to TRBJ2-4; TRBD1 aligns across 7 bases. The sequencing input was blood. The CDR3 coding sequence is TGTGCCAGCAGCCAAGGAGGGGGCGGAAACATTCAGTACTTC. As protein: CASSQGGGGNIQYF.